A single sample gave rise to the 16 T cell receptor beta chains below, sequenced in a study of cytomegalovirus exposure and HLA in healthy donors. Data came from immunoSEQ multiplex PCR; TCRdb stores just in-frame clones and leaves some out. The sample has 120,000 or so clones, about nine tenths seen once; the top ten hold approximately 1.3%. The sequencing input was PBMCs. The receptors were gathered from a man younger than 40 in good health and CMV-seronegative.

V is TRBV2 and J is TRBJ2-1; TRBD2 matches 7 bases. CDR1 and CDR2 from the germline V gene are SNHLY and FYNNEI. This CDR3 has 10 residues. The junction had 3 bases not matched to a gene; V was cut back by 9 bases and J by 10 bases. Here the CDR3 reads CASWGGEQFF. The CDR3 nucleotides read TGTGCCAGTTGGGGGGGGGAGCAGTTCTTC.

This clone appeared many times. The chain carries TRBV6-1 and TRBJ2-7; tentatively, D is TRBD1 (6 bases). Trimming stripped 6 bases from V and 0 bases from J, with 9 bases between. Germline V gene sequence: CDR1 MNHNS, CDR2 SASEGT. This CDR3 is 13 amino acids long. The CDR3 region has the DNA TGTGCCAGCAGCAGGGGAACCTCCTACGAGCAGTACTTC. Protein: CASSRGTSYEQYF.

The chain has TRBV5-1 and TRBJ2-1; TRBD2 might be the D (6 bases). Per germline, CDR1 SGHRS and CDR2 YFSETQ. Trimming shortened V by 4 bases and J by 0 bases, and 11 bases separated the two germline ends. The CDR3 loop spans 15 amino acids. CDR3 sequence: CASSLSGDSYNEQFF. As DNA, the CDR3 is TGCGCCAGCAGCCTTAGCGGAGACTCCTACAATGAGCAGTTCTTC.

This chain uses TRBV7-3 with TRBJ2-1; D remains ambiguous. Germline CDR1 reads SGHTA; CDR2 reads FQGTGA. The V and J ends lost 5 bases and 9 bases respectively, with 11 bases between them. CDR3 length: 12 residues. The DNA for the CDR3 is TGTGCCAGCAGCGAGCTTACGGGTGAGCAGTTCTTC. Amino acid sequence: CASSELTGEQFF.

The J gene is TRBJ2-7, the V gene TRBV6-1; 14 nucleotides agree with TRBD2. The CDR3 runs 15 residues. Germline-derived CDR1 and CDR2 are MNHNS and SASEGT. V shed 7 bases and J 5 bases; nucleotides not matched to a gene: 7. The CDR3 nucleotides are TGTGCCAGCACTGGACTAGCGGGAGGTGGGGACGAGCAGTACTTC. Its protein product is CASTGLAGGGDEQYF.

This chain links TRBV7-9 with TRBJ1-5; 8 bases match TRBD1. CDR3 length equals 15 residues. CDR1 is SEHNR, CDR2 FQNEAQ, per germline (reference sequence). V lost 5 bases and J lost 4; bases outside the gene matches: 7. The CDR3 sequence is CASSRGTGGNQPQHF. The CDR3, as DNA: TGTGCCAGCAGCCGCGGGACAGGTGGGAATCAGCCCCAGCATTTT. Full variable domain (remainder filled in from reference TRBV7-9 and TRBJ1-5): DTGVSQNPRHKITKRGQNVTFRCDPISEHNRLYWYRQTLGQGPEFLTYFQNEAQLEKSRLLSDRFSAERPKGSFSTLEIQRTEQGDSAMYLCASSRGTGGNQPQHFGDGTRLSIL.

The genes are TRBV5-1 and TRBJ1-1; D uncertain. The germline CDR1 and CDR2 sequences are SGHRS and YFSETQ. The length of the CDR3 is 14 residues. The V end lost 3 bases, the J end lost 5 bases, and 14 bases lay between the germline ends. CDR3 bases: TGCGCCAGCAGCTCGGAGGGTGGGAGGACTGAAGCTTTCTTT. Translation gives CASSSEGGRTEAFF.

The chain joins TRBV13 to TRBJ2-7, with 10 nucleotides matching TRBD1. Germline CDR1 is PRHDT and CDR2 is FYEKMQ (reference sequence). J gave up 4 bases and V 4 bases, and 7 bases lay outside the gene matches. The CDR3 is made up of 15 amino acids. The chain's CDR3 is CASSSRDRGRYEQYF. CDR3 nucleotides: TGTGCCAGCAGCTCCCGGGACAGGGGAAGATACGAGCAGTACTTC.

CDR3: CASSRGANSPLHF. The CDR3 nucleotides read TGTGCCAGCAGCCGGGGGGCAAATTCACCCCTCCACTTT. The rearrangement uses TRBV6-1 and TRBJ1-6; possible D gene TRBD1, 6 bases. Per germline, CDR1 MNHNS and CDR2 SASEGT. The germline V and J ends were trimmed by 6 bases and 7 bases, with 10 bases remaining between them. This CDR3 region has 13 residues.

The chain carries TRBV6-1 and TRBJ2-1; D uncertain. Germline V gene lookup returns CDR1 MNHNS and CDR2 SASEGT. Trimming took off 5 bases at V and 8 bases at J, with 19 bases between the two ends. The CDR3 runs to 15 residues. The CDR3 region is CASSRIAVSTDEQFF. The CDR3 DNA follows: TGTGCCAGCAGTAGAATAGCCGTCAGTACCGATGAGCAGTTCTTC.

J is TRBJ2-7 and V is TRBV5-6; 7 bases map to TRBD2. Trimming removed 0 bases from V and 4 bases from J; junction bases left unmatched: 4. In germline, CDR1 is SGHDT, CDR2 YYEEEE. There are 14 residues in the CDR3. The CDR3 DNA reads TGTGCCAGCAGCTTGGATGGCGGGGGTTACGAGCAGTACTTC. This codes for CASSLDGGGYEQYF.

This chain connects TRBV18 to TRBJ1-4; possible D gene TRBD1, 5 bases. Per germline, CDR1 KGHSH and CDR2 LQKENI. CDR3 length equals 13 residues. Trimming stripped 5 bases from V and 8 bases from J, with 12 bases between. CDR3: CASSAGAREKLFF. The CDR3 DNA is TGTGCCAGCTCAGCTGGGGCCCGCGAAAAACTGTTTTTT.

The rearrangement joins TRBV5-1 to TRBJ2-7, with TRBD2 as a possible D gene (5 bases). The V and J ends lost 4 bases and 2 bases respectively, with 13 bases between them. Germline CDR1 SGHRS, CDR2 YFSETQ. CDR3 length equals 14 residues. CDR3 sequence reads: CASSPRADAYEQYF. CDR3 DNA sequence: TGCGCCAGCAGCCCACGAGCGGATGCCTACGAGCAGTACTTC.

The CDR3 here is CASSLRTGTNTGELFF. For the CDR3, the DNA is TGTGCCAGCAGCTTAAGGACAGGGACTAACACCGGGGAGCTGTTTTTT. The rearrangement joins TRBV7-6 to TRBJ2-2, with 8 bases aligning to TRBD1. Per the germline V gene, CDR1 is SGHVS and CDR2 is FNYEAQ. The CDR3 consists of 16 residues. J lost 2 bases, V lost 2 bases, and 4 bases had no gene match.

The chain carries TRBV19 and TRBJ1-5; a possible D gene is TRBD1 (5 bases). The germline V gene has CDR1 LNHDA and CDR2 SQIVND (reference sequence). CDR3 length equals 15 residues. Trimming removed 5 bases from V and 5 bases from J, with 16 bases in between. This CDR3 reads CASSFLRGPHQPQHF. The DNA for the CDR3 is TGTGCCAGTAGTTTTTTAAGGGGTCCCCATCAGCCCCAGCATTTT. The complete variable domain, with remaining parts taken from reference TRBV19 and TRBJ1-5, reads DGGITQSPKYLFRKEGQNVTLSCEQNLNHDAMYWYRQDPGQGLRLIYYSQIVNDFQKGDIAEGYSVSREKKESFPLTVTSAQKNPTAFYLCASSFLRGPHQPQHFGDGTRLSIL.

The chain has TRBV6-1 and TRBJ2-1; 11 positions agree with TRBD2. Germline V gene lookup returns CDR1 MNHNS and CDR2 SASEGT. This CDR3 region has 14 residues. With V trimmed by 6 bases and J by 9 bases, 7 bases remained unmatched. The CDR3 region is CASRRTSGPSEQFF. CDR3 bases: TGTGCCAGCAGACGGACTAGCGGGCCAAGTGAGCAGTTCTTC.